These T cell receptor beta chains were read from a single sample in a study of PD-1 blockade in mismatch repair-deficient tumors. Clones were sequenced by immunoSEQ multiplex PCR, and TCRdb holds only the in-frame ones, with some missing. This table holds some 84,000 clones, 81% found once. Source: peripheral blood, taken 12 weeks after starting pembrolizumab. The receptor set was obtained from an adult with mismatch repair-deficient cancer. Each CDR3 is given with its conserved first and last residue. The D gene is left open where the match is weak. Rows may omit the clone size; those that give it use once, few, many or a size class.

.	19	TRBJ2-3	TRBD2	TRBV28	CASSSLVAGIGRSTDTQYF	TGTGCCAGCAGTTCCCTAGTAGCGGGAATAGGACGAAGCACAGATACGCAGTATTTT
.	14	TRBJ2-7	.	TRBV5-4	CASSIRLGGREQYF	TGTGCCAGCAGCATACGATTAGGGGGGAGGGAGCAGTACTTC
few	15	TRBJ2-2	.	TRBV7-3	CASSAGQINTGELFF	TGTGCCAGCAGCGCCGGACAGATAAACACCGGGGAGCTGTTTTTT
.	12	TRBJ2-7	.	TRBV5-3	CARYGDNYEQYF	TGTGCCAGATATGGGGACAACTACGAGCAGTACTTC
.	14	TRBJ2-1	.	TRBV5-5	CASSSRAAGNEQFF	TGTGCCAGCAGCTCCCGGGCGGCTGGGAATGAGCAGTTCTTC
.	15	TRBJ1-2	TRBD1	TRBV5-6	CASSARGGQGYGYTF	TGTGCCAGCAGCGCGCGTGGGGGACAGGGGTATGGCTACACCTTC
.	16	TRBJ2-7	.	TRBV5-4	CASSLVSRTANYEQYF	TGTGCCAGCAGTTTGGTTTCGAGGACAGCGAACTACGAGCAGTACTTC
.	12	TRBJ1-2	.	TRBV9	CASSVDRWGYTF	TGTGCCAGCAGCGTAGACAGGTGGGGGTACACCTTC
.	19	TRBJ2-3	TRBD2	TRBV5-4	CASSLAVGTSGKQADTQYF	TGTGCCAGCAGCTTGGCGGTCGGGACTAGCGGGAAGCAGGCAGATACGCAGTATTTT
.	14	TRBJ2-7	.	TRBV4-1	CASSQTGSSYEQYF	TGCGCCAGCAGCCAAACCGGAAGCTCCTACGAGCAGTACTTC
.	16	TRBJ2-1	TRBD2	TRBV5-1	CASSPLAGGPDNEQFF	TGCGCCAGCAGCCCACTGGCGGGAGGGCCTGACAATGAGCAGTTCTTC
.	13	TRBJ1-2	.	TRBV4-3	CASSQHAMGGYTF	TGCGCCAGCAGCCAACATGCTATGGGTGGCTACACCTTC
medium-sized	13	TRBJ2-7	.	TRBV25-1	CASAGTANYEQYF	TGTGCCAGCGCCGGGACGGCCAACTACGAGCAGTACTTC
once	15	TRBJ1-3	.	TRBV19	CASSKTTDSGNTIYF	TGTGCCAGTAGTAAAACCACAGACTCTGGAAACACCATATATTTT
.	15	TRBJ1-4	.	TRBV6-1	CASTADGAFNEKLFF	TGTGCCAGCACGGCCGACGGGGCCTTTAATGAAAAACTGTTTTTT
.	17	TRBJ2-1	.	TRBV5-1	CASSLIVGGGTYNEQFF	TGCGCCAGCAGCTTGATCGTTGGGGGAGGAACCTACAATGAGCAGTTCTTC
.	14	TRBJ2-7	.	TRBV5-1	CASSKVGGKDEQYF	TGCGCCAGCAGCAAAGTCGGGGGCAAGGACGAGCAGTACTTC
.	19	TRBJ1-5	.	TRBV4-3	CASSQDYLGAGVGNQPQHF	TGCGCCAGCAGCCAAGATTATTTGGGGGCCGGGGTTGGCAATCAGCCCCAGCATTTT